The 26 T cell receptor beta chains listed next were all sequenced from one sample in a study of T-cell memory formation after mild COVID-19. Using its own MiXCR run on the 5' RACE reads, TCRdb lists one record per CDR3 protein. The sample includes 300,000 to 400,000 distinct CDR3 sequences, approximately 15% seen only once; the top ten take around 24%. The sample taken for sequencing was PBMCs or a T cell subset sorted from them (not recorded which). The receptor source for this set is a man aged 18 to 30 who had mild COVID-19 (a few samples of this study predate the infection). Cell type and time point are not known.

This clonotype has just a few counts. The rearrangement links TRBV10-3 to TRBJ2-7; D assignment may be TRBD1 or TRBD2 (5 bases each). The V gene lost 10 bases and the J gene lost 0 bases, with 16 bases spanning the gap. Germline assignment: CDR1 ENHRY and CDR2 SYGVKD. This CDR3 contains 14 residues. The CDR3 spells CASFGHGLSYEQYV. The CDR3 DNA is TGTGCCAGCTTCGGACACGGACTCTCCTACGAGCAGTACGTC.

The chain employs TRBV5-1 and TRBJ1-4; possibly TRBD1 for D (5 bases). V was clipped by 0 bases and J by 4 bases, with 10 bases between them. The CDR3 has 15 amino acids. Looked up from germline, CDR1 is SGHRS and CDR2 is YFSETQ. The CDR3 nucleotides are TGCGCCAGCAGCTTGGGGGGGATTTATAATGAAAAACTGTTTTTT. Amino acids: CASSLGGIYNEKLFF.

The chain employs TRBV4-2 and TRBJ2-5; 8 bases map to TRBD2. This CDR3 region has 15 residues. Trimming cost V 0 bases and J 5 bases; bases outside gene matches: 5. Germline assignment: CDR1 LGHNA and CDR2 YNFKEQ. The CDR3 sequence is CASSQDSGVGETQYF. The CDR3 bases are TGTGCCAGCAGCCAAGATAGCGGGGTCGGCGAGACCCAGTACTTC.

This clonotype was counted a few times. The chain has TRBV7-8 and TRBJ1-5; D may be TRBD1 (6 bases). The V gene lost 5 bases and the J gene lost 7 bases, with 24 bases spanning the gap. CDR1 is SGHVS and CDR2 is FQNEAQ in the germline V gene. The CDR3 loop spans 17 amino acids. This CDR3 is CASSGLYRDKGSQPQHF. The CDR3 DNA reads TGTGCCAGCAGCGGACTTTATAGGGACAAAGGGTCCCAGCCCCAGCATTTT.

This clonotype was found a few times. The chain uses TRBV7-3 and TRBJ1-1; possibly TRBD1 for D (5 bases). V was pared by 5 bases and J by 1 base, with 11 bases between. Germline values: CDR1 SGHTA, CDR2 FQGTGA. This CDR3 has 14 residues. This chain's CDR3 is CASSRGGSNTEAFF. CDR3 coding DNA: TGTGCCAGCAGCCGCGGGGGGTCGAACACTGAAGCTTTCTTT.

This clonotype was observed many times. The chain links TRBV28 to TRBJ2-1; TRBD2 matches at 13 bases. Losses at the gene ends were 6 bases for V and 0 bases for J; bases not matched to a gene: 11. This CDR3 is 19 amino acids long. CDR1 and CDR2 (germline): MDHEN, SYDVKM. The CDR3 protein is CASSLPGLAGTSSYNEQFF. In nucleotides, the CDR3 is TGTGCCAGCAGCCTACCGGGACTAGCGGGGACGAGCTCCTACAATGAGCAGTTCTTC.

This clonotype was picked up a small number of times. The V and J genes are TRBV7-3 and TRBJ2-7; TRBD2 agrees at 13 bases. The CDR3 sequence is 14 residues long. From germline, CDR1 is SGHTA and CDR2 FQGTGA. J gave up 5 bases and V 5 bases, and 3 bases lay outside the gene matches. The CDR3 DNA is TGTGCCAGCAGCACTAGCGGGGGGGCCAACGAGCAGTACTTC. This sequence encodes CASSTSGGANEQYF. The variable domain in full, with the rest retrieved from reference TRBV7-3 and TRBJ2-7, is GAGVSQTPSNKVTEKGKYVELRCDPISGHTALYWYRQSLGQGPEFLIYFQGTGAADDSGLPNDRFFAVRPEGSVSTLKIQRTERGDSAVYLCASSTSGGANEQYFGPGTRLTVT.

The V call is TRBV12-3 or TRBV12-4, the J call TRBJ2-2; TRBD1 is a possible D gene (7 bases). V was trimmed by 2 bases and J by 2 bases, leaving 12 bases between them. The CDR3 has 16 residues. CDR3 sequence reads: CASSLRQGGNTGELFF. CDR3 in DNA: TGTGCCAGCAGTTTACGGCAGGGGGGAAACACCGGGGAGCTGTTTTTT.

V and J are TRBV7-2 and TRBJ1-2; no definite D call. This CDR3 region has 14 residues. V lost 5 bases and J 4 bases, leaving 14 bases between the germline ends. Per the germline V gene, CDR1 is SGHTA and CDR2 is FQGNSA. The CDR3 is CASSLTSDLYGYTF. The DNA of the CDR3 is TGTGCCAGCAGCCTCACCTCGGACCTCTATGGCTACACCTTC. Full variable domain (missing parts from reference TRBV7-2 and TRBJ1-2): GAGVSQSPSNKVTEKGKDVELRCDPISGHTALYWYRQSLGQGLEFLIYFQGNSAPDKSGLPSDRFSAERTGGSVSTLTIQRTQQEDSAVYLCASSLTSDLYGYTFGSGTRLTVV.

V and J are TRBV10-1 and TRBJ2-4; D remains ambiguous. The CDR3 is made up of 14 amino acids. Germline V gene lookup returns CDR1 WNHNN and CDR2 SYGVQD (reference sequence). V was pared by 6 bases and J by 7 bases, with 16 bases between. The CDR3 nucleotides are TGCGCCAGCAGCCCCGCAAGGGCGAACAACATTCAGTACTTC. Protein sequence: CASSPARANNIQYF.

This chain links TRBV7-6 with TRBJ1-5; a possible D gene is TRBD1 (5 bases). CDR3 size: 15 residues. Germline V lookup: CDR1 SGHVS, CDR2 FNYEAQ. V shed 1 base and J shed 4 bases, with 11 bases lying between them. The CDR3 DNA reads as TGTGCCAGCAGCTTAGACCTGGGGCGGAATCAGCCCCAGCATTTT. Translating gives CASSLDLGRNQPQHF.

This clonotype was found a few times. The chain combines TRBV28 with TRBJ1-2; 8 bases align to TRBD1. CDR3 size: 15 residues. The junction had 9 bases not matched to a gene; V was cut back by 5 bases and J by 4 bases. The germline V gene encodes CDR1 MDHEN and CDR2 SYDVKM. For the CDR3, the DNA is TGTGCCAGCAGTACCGGGACAGGATATCTCTATGGCTACACCTTC. It encodes CASSTGTGYLYGYTF.

The chain uses TRBV29-1 and TRBJ1-5; D is unclear. Germline V lookup: CDR1 SQVTM, CDR2 ANQGSEA. This CDR3 region has 14 residues. V gave up 4 bases and J gave up 1 base, with 11 bases separating them. The CDR3, as DNA: TGCAGCGTTGGGAGTGGTTTCAGCAATCAGCCCCAGCATTTT. It encodes CSVGSGFSNQPQHF.

The J gene is TRBJ2-5, the V gene TRBV7-9; 12 bases fit TRBD2. Unmatched junction bases numbered 11, after V lost 6 bases and J lost 3 bases. This CDR3 comprises 17 residues. From germline, CDR1 is SEHNR and CDR2 FQNEAQ (reference sequence). The CDR3 region is CASRRLAGALKEETQYF. CDR3 DNA: TGTGCCAGCAGGCGACTAGCGGGGGCCCTAAAGGAAGAGACCCAGTACTTC.

This chain joins TRBV20-1 and TRBJ2-1; unclear D gene. The CDR3 extends over 13 amino acids. The germline gives CDR1 DFQATT, CDR2 SNEGSKA (reference sequence). V was clipped by 0 bases and J by 10 bases, with 13 bases between them. The CDR3 nucleotides are TGCAGTGCTAGAGATTGGGCCCTCGGGGAGCAGTTCTTC. Amino acid sequence: CSARDWALGEQFF.

The chain carries TRBV7-9 and TRBJ2-6, with 9 bases lining up with TRBD1. Germline V gene lookup returns CDR1 SEHNR and CDR2 FQNEAQ (reference sequence). The CDR3 is made up of 17 amino acids. The V segment lost 1 base and the J segment 5 bases; nucleotides outside the gene matches: 6. The CDR3 sequence is CASSLGTGALWANVLTF. CDR3 in DNA: TGTGCCAGCAGCTTAGGGACAGGGGCCCTATGGGCCAACGTCCTGACTTTC.

The rearrangement uses TRBV9 and TRBJ2-7; 9 bases line up with TRBD1. The J segment lost 3 bases and the V segment lost 4 bases, leaving 8 bases of the junction unmatched. Germline CDR1 and CDR2: SGDLS and YYNGEE. The CDR3 sequence is 15 residues long. Here the CDR3 DNA reads TGTGCCAGCAGCTACCGGGACAGGGCCGTCTACGAGCAGTACTTC. This sequence encodes CASSYRDRAVYEQYF. The full variable domain, its missing parts supplied by reference TRBV9 and TRBJ2-7, is DSGVTQTPKHLITATGQRVTLRCSPRSGDLSVYWYQQSLDQGLQFLIQYYNGEERAKGNILERFSAQQFPDLHSELNLSSLELGDSALYFCASSYRDRAVYEQYFGPGTRLTVT.

The gene calls are TRBV6-5 and TRBJ2-3, with 10 bases identical to TRBD2. Trimming took 6 bases from V and 6 from J; bases not matched to a gene: 9. This CDR3 contains 15 residues. Germline CDR1 MNHEY, CDR2 SVGAGI. CDR3 sequence reads: CASSTKRGGGDTQYF. In DNA form, the CDR3 reads TGTGCCAGCAGCACGAAGCGGGGGGGCGGTGATACGCAGTATTTT.

In this sample, this clonotype turned up a few times. The chain couples TRBV7-8 to TRBJ2-1; 10 positions agree with TRBD2. CDR3 length equals 15 residues. V dropped 5 bases and J dropped 9; count of bases not matched to a gene: 10. Germline V lookup: CDR1 SGHVS, CDR2 FQNEAQ. The CDR3 sequence is CASSASGLADGEQFF. CDR3 nucleotide sequence: TGTGCCAGCAGCGCTTCAGGACTAGCGGACGGTGAGCAGTTCTTC.

The chain employs TRBV5-5 and TRBJ2-5; TRBD2 matches at 7 bases. J was trimmed by 1 base and V by 7 bases; bases with no gene match: 10. CDR3 size: 15 residues. CDR1 is SGHKS, CDR2 YYEKEE, per germline (reference sequence). The CDR3 sequence is CASRGGPPRQETQYF. CDR3 nucleotide sequence: TGTGCCAGCCGGGGAGGGCCGCCCCGCCAAGAGACCCAGTACTTC.

The chain uses TRBV4-3 and TRBJ2-5, with 10 bases that match TRBD1. This CDR3 has 16 residues. The trim removed 1 base at V and 5 bases at J, leaving 7 bases unmatched. Germline CDR1 and CDR2: LGHNA and YSLEER. The CDR3 bases are TGCGCCAGCAGCCAAGGACAGGGGGCGTATTGGGAGACCCAGTACTTC. This encodes CASSQGQGAYWETQYF.

This clonotype was seen more than once but under ten times. The chain uses TRBV6-5 and TRBJ2-7; D gene ambiguous. Germline CDR1 MNHEY, CDR2 SVGAGI. This CDR3 has 14 amino acids. Trimming stripped 0 bases from V and 3 bases from J, with 9 bases between. The CDR3 bases are TGTGCCAGCAGTTACTCGAGTGACGACTACGAGCAGTACTTC. Amino acid sequence: CASSYSSDDYEQYF.

The rearrangement links TRBV20-1 to TRBJ1-1, with no clear D. CDR1 and CDR2 from the germline V gene are DFQATT and SNEGSKA (reference sequence). V lost 4 bases to trimming and J lost 2 bases, with 8 bases between them. The CDR3 extends over 12 amino acids. As DNA, the CDR3 is TGCAGTGCTACCGACGGTAACACTGAAGCTTTCTTT. This sequence encodes CSATDGNTEAFF.

This clonotype was counted ten times or more. The CDR3 is CASSLSRDQPQHF. The DNA of the CDR3 is TGTGCCAGCAGCTTAAGCAGGGATCAGCCCCAGCATTTT. The rearrangement links TRBV12-3 or TRBV12-4 to TRBJ1-5; maybe TRBD1 (5 bases). V gave up 6 bases and J gave up 5 bases, with 11 bases separating them. CDR3 length equals 13 residues.

A few counts support this clonotype. This chain links TRBV25-1 with TRBJ1-2; D possibly corresponds to TRBD1 (5 bases). The V and J ends lost 3 bases and 0 bases respectively, with 14 bases between them. Germline CDR1 reads MGHDK; CDR2 reads SYGVNS. The CDR3 has 16 amino acids. The CDR3 spells CASSESKGQANYGYTF. The CDR3 bases are TGTGCCAGCAGTGAGAGCAAGGGGCAAGCTAACTATGGCTACACCTTC.

This clonotype has ten or more counts. V and J are TRBV20-1 and TRBJ2-3, with TRBD2 identical over 10 bases. The trim removed 6 bases at V and 1 base at J, leaving 13 bases unmatched. The CDR3 consists of 17 residues. Germline V lookup: CDR1 DFQATT, CDR2 SNEGSKA (reference sequence). The CDR3 DNA follows: TGCAGTGCACGATGGGCTAGCGGGGGTCGACGCACAGATACGCAGTATTTT. This codes for CSARWASGGRRTDTQYF.